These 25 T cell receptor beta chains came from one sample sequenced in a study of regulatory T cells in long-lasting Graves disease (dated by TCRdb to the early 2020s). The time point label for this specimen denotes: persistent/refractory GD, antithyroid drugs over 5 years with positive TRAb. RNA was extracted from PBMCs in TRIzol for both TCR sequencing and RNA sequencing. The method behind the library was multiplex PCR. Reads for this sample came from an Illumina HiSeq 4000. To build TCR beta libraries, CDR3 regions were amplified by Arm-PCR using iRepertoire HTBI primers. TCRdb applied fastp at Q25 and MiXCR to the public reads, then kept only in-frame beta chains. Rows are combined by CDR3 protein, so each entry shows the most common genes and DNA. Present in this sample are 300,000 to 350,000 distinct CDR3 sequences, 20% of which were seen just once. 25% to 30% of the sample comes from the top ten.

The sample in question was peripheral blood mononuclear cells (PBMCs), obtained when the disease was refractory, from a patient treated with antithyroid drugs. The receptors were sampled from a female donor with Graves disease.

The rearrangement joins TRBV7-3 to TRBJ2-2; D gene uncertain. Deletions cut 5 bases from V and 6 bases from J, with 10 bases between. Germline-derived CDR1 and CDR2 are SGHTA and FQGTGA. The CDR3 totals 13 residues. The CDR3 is CASSLLLAGELFF. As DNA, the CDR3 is TGTGCCAGCAGCCTACTTCTCGCCGGGGAGCTGTTTTTT.

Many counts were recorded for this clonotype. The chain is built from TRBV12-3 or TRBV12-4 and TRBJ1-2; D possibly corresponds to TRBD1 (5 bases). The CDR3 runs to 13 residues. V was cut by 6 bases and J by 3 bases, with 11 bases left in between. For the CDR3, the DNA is TGTGCCAGCAGAGAAGGGGTAGACTATGGCTACACCTTC. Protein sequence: CASREGVDYGYTF.

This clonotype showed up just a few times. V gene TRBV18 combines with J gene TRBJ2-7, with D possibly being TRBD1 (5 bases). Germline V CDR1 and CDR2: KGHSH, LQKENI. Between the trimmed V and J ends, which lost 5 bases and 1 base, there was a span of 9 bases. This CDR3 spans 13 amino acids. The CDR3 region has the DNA TGTGCCAGCTCAGCAGGGATATCCTACGAGCAGTACTTC. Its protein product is CASSAGISYEQYF.

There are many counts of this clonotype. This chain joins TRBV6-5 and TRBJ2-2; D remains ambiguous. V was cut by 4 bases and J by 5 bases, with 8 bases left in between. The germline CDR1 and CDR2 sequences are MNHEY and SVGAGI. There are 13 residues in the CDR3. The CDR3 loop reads CASSSRTTGELFF. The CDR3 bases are TGTGCCAGCAGTTCCCGGACGACCGGGGAGCTGTTTTTT.

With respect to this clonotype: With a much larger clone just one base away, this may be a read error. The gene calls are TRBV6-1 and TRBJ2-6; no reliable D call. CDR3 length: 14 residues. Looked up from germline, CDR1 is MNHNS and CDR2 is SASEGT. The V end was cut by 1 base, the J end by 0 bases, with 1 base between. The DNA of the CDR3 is TGTGCCAGCAGTGAAGGCTCTGGGGCCAACGTCCTGACTTTC. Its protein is CASSEGSGANVLTF.

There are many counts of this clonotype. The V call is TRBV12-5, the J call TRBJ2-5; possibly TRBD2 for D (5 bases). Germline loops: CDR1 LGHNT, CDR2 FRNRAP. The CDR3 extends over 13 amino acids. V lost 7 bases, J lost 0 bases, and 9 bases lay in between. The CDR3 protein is CASARAYQETQYF. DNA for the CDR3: TGTGCTAGTGCGCGGGCGTACCAAGAGACCCAGTACTTC. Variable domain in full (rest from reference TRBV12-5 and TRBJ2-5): DARVTQTPRHKVTEMGQEVTMRCQPILGHNTVFWYRQTMMQGLELLAYFRNRAPLDDSGMPKDRFSAEMPDATLATLKIQPSEPRDSAVYFCASARAYQETQYFGPGTRLLVL.

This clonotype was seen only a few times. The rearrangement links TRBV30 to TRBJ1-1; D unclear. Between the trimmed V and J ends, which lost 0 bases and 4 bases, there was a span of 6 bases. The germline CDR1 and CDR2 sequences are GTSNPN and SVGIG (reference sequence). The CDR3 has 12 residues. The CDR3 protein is CAWSVRGTEAFF. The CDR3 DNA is TGTGCCTGGAGTGTACGGGGCACTGAAGCTTTCTTT.

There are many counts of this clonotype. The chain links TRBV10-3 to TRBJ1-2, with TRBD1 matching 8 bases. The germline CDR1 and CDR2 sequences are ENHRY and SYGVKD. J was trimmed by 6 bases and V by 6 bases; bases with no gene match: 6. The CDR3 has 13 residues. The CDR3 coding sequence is TGTGCCATCAGGCAGCTGACAGGGGATGGCTACACCTTC. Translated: CAIRQLTGDGYTF.

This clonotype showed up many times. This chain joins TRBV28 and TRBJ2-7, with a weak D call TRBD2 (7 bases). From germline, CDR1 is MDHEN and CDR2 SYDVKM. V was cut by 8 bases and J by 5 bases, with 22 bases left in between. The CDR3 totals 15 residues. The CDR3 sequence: CASGRYWGGRDEQYF. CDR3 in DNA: TGTGCCAGCGGGCGATATTGGGGGGGGCGCGACGAGCAGTACTTC. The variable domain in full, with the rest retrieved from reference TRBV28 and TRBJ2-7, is DVKVTQSSRYLVKRTGEKVFLECVQDMDHENMFWYRQDPGLGLRLIYFSYDVKMKEKGDIPEGYSVSREKKERFSLILESASTNQTSMYLCASGRYWGGRDEQYFGPGTRLTVT.

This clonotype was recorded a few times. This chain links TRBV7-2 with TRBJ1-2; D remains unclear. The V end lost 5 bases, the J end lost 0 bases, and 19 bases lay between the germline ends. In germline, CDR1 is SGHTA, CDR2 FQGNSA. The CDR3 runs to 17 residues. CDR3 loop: CASSPHSLDGTNYGYTF. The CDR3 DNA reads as TGTGCCAGCAGCCCCCATTCCCTCGACGGTACTAACTATGGCTACACCTTC.

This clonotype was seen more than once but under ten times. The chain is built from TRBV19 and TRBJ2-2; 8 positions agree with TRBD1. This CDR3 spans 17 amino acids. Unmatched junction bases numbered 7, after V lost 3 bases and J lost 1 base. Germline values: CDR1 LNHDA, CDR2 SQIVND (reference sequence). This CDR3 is CASSIPDRGLNTGELFF. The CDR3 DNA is TGTGCCAGTAGTATCCCAGACAGGGGTTTGAACACCGGGGAGCTGTTTTTT. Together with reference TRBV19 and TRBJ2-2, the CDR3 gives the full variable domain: DGGITQSPKYLFRKEGQNVTLSCEQNLNHDAMYWYRQDPGQGLRLIYYSQIVNDFQKGDIAEGYSVSREKKESFPLTVTSAQKNPTAFYLCASSIPDRGLNTGELFFGEGSRLTVL.

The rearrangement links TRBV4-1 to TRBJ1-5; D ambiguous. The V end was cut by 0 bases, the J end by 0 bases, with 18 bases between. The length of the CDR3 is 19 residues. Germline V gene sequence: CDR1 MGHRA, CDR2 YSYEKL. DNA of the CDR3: TGCGCCAGCAGCCAAGATGAGGCCAGTTGGGGTTATAGCAATCAGCCCCAGCATTTT. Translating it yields CASSQDEASWGYSNQPQHF.

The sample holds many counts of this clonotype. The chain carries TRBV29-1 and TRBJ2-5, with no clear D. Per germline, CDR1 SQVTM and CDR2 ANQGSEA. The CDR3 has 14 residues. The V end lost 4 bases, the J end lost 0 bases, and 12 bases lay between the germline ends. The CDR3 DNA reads TGCAGCGTTGTTTGGCTTGATAACCAAGAGACCCAGTACTTC. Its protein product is CSVVWLDNQETQYF. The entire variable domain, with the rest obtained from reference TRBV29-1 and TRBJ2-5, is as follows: SAVISQKPSRDICQRGTSLTIQCQVDSQVTMMFWYRQQPGQSLTLIATANQGSEATYESGFVIDKFPISRPNLTFSTLTVSNMSPEDSSIYLCSVVWLDNQETQYFGPGTRLLVL.

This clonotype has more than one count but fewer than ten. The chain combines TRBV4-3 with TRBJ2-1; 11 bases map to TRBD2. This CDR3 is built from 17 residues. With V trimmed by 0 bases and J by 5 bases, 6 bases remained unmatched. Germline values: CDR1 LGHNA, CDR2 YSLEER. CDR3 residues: CASSQDRLAGGHNEQFF. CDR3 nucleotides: TGCGCCAGCAGCCAAGATAGGCTAGCGGGGGGACACAATGAGCAGTTCTTC.

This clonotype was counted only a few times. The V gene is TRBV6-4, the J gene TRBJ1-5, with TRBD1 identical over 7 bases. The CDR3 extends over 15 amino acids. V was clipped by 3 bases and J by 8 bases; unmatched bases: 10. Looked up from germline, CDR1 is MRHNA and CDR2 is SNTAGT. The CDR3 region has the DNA TGTGCCAGCAGTGAATATCTCAGGGGGTGGAAGCCCCAGCATTTT. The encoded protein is CASSEYLRGWKPQHF.

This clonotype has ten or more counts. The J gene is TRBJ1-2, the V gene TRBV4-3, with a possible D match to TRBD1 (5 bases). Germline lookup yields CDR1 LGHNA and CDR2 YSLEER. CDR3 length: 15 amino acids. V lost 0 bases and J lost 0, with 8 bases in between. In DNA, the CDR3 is TGCGCCAGCAGCCAAGATCTACAGGCTAACTATGGCTACACCTTC. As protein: CASSQDLQANYGYTF.

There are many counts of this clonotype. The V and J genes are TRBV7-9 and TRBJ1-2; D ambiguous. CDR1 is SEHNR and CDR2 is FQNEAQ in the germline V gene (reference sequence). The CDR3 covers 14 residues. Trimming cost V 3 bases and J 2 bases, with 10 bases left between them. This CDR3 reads CASSLEVVNYGYTF. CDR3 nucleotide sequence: TGTGCCAGCAGCTTGGAGGTCGTCAACTATGGCTACACCTTC.

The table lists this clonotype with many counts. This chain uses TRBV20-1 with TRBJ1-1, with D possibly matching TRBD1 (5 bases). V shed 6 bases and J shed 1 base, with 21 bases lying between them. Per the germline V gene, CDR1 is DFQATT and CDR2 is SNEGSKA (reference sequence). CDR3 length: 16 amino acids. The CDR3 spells CSAVDGREASNTEAFF. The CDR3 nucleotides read TGCAGTGCCGTGGACGGCAGGGAAGCATCGAACACTGAAGCTTTCTTT.

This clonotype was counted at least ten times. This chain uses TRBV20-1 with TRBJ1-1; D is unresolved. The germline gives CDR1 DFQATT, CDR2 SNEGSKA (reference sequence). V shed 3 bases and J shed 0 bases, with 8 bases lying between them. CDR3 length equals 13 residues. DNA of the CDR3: TGCAGTGCTAGTCCACACATGAACACTGAAGCTTTCTTT. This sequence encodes CSASPHMNTEAFF.

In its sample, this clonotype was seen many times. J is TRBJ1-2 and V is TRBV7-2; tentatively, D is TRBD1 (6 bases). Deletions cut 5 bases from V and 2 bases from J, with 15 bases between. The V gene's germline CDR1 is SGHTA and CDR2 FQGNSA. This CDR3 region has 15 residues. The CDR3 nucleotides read TGTGCCAGCAGCGCCTGGACAGCGGCCAACTATGGCTACACCTTC. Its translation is CASSAWTAANYGYTF.

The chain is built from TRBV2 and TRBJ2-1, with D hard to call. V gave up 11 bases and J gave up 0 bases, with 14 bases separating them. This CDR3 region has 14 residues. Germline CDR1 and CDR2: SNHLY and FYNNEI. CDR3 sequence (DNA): TGTGCCTCCTTCAGGAGCCGCTCCTACAATGAGCAGTTCTTC. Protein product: CASFRSRSYNEQFF. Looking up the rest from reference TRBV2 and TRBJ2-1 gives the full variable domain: EPEVTQTPSHQVTQMGQEVILRCVPISNHLYFYWYRQILGQKVEFLVSFYNNEISEKSEIFDDQFSVERPDGSNFTLKIRSTKLEDSAMYFCASFRSRSYNEQFFGPGTRLTVL.

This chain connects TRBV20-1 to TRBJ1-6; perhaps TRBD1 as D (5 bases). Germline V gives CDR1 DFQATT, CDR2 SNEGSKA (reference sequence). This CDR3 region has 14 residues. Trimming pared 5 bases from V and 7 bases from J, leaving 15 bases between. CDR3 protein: CSAYGRAGNSPLHF. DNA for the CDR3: TGCAGTGCTTACGGCAGGGCGGGGAATTCACCCCTCCACTTT.

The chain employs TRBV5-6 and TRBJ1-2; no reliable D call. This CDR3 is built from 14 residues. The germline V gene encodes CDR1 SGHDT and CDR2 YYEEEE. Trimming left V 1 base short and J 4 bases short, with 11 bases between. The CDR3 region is CASSLFTAPYGYTF. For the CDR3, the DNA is TGTGCCAGCAGCTTGTTTACAGCCCCCTATGGCTACACCTTC.

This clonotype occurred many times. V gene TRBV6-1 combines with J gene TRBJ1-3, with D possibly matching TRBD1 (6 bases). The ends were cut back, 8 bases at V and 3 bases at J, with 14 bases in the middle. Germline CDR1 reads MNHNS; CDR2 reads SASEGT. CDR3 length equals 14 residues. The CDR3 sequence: CASRPDRGGNTIYF. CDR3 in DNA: TGTGCCAGCCGCCCGGACAGAGGTGGAAACACCATATATTTT.

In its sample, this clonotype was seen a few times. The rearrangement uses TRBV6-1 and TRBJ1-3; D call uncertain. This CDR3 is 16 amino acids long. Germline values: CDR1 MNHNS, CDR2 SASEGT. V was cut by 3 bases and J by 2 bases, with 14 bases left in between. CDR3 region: CASSEGWTITGNTIYF. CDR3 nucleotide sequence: TGTGCCAGCAGTGAGGGTTGGACCATTACTGGAAACACCATATATTTT.